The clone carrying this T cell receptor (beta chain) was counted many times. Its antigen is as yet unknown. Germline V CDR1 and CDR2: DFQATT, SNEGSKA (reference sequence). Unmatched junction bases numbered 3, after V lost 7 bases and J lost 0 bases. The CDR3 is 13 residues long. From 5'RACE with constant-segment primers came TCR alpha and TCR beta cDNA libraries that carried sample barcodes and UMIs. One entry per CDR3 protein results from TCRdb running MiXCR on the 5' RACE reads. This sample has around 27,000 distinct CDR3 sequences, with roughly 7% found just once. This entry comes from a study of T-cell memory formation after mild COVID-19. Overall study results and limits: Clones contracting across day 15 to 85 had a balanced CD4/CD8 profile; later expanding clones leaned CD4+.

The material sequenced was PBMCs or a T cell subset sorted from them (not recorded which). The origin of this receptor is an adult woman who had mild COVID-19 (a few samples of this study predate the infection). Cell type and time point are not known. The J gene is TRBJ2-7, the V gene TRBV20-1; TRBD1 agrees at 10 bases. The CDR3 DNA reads TGCAGTGGAAGGACAGGGGGCTCCTACGAGCAGTACTTC. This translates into CSGRTGGSYEQYF.